A selection of T cell receptor beta chains follows, all from one sample in a study of CD8+ T cells in alopecia areata. Produced via immunoSEQ multiplex PCR; TCRdb's table is partial and in-frame only. The table has over 100,000 clones, less than 75% seen once. The sequencing used CD8+ T cells sorted from blood, collected at week 24, from a patient treated with tofacitinib. The origin of the receptors is a human donor with alopecia areata. Each CDR3 is given with its conserved first and last residue. A D gene is named only where the DNA matches it firmly. The listing skips clone size in some rows; elsewhere it reads once, few, many or a size class.

CDR3aa: CASSYSGVVGETQYF
CDR3nt: TGTGCCAGCAGTTACTCTGGAGTAGTGGGGGAGACCCAGTACTTC
v_gene: TRBV6-5
d_gene: -
abundance: few
j_gene: TRBJ2-5

CDR3aa: CASSLGGTLTEAFF
CDR3nt: TGTGCCAGCAGCTTGGGCGGGACTCTGACTGAAGCTTTCTTT
v_gene: TRBV5-6
d_gene: -
abundance: -
j_gene: TRBJ1-1

CDR3aa: CSVEYDWYGGYTF
CDR3nt: TGCAGCGTTGAATACGACTGGTACGGTGGCTACACCTTC
v_gene: TRBV29-1
d_gene: -
abundance: -
j_gene: TRBJ1-2

CDR3aa: CASSVAAGGTEAFF
CDR3nt: TGTGCCAGCAGCGTAGCGGCAGGAGGGACTGAAGCTTTCTTT
v_gene: TRBV9
d_gene: -
abundance: few
j_gene: TRBJ1-1

CDR3aa: CSVAGSSGANVLTF
CDR3nt: TGCAGCGTTGCAGGGTCCTCTGGGGCCAACGTCCTGACTTTC
v_gene: TRBV29-1
d_gene: -
abundance: -
j_gene: TRBJ2-6

CDR3aa: CASSQDREGLSDTQYF
CDR3nt: TGCGCCAGCAGCCAAGATCGTGAGGGGTTGTCAGATACGCAGTATTTT
v_gene: TRBV4-3
d_gene: -
abundance: -
j_gene: TRBJ2-3

CDR3aa: CAWSVRGIQPQHF
CDR3nt: TGTGCCTGGAGTGTACGAGGAATTCAGCCCCAGCATTTT
v_gene: TRBV30
d_gene: -
abundance: -
j_gene: TRBJ1-5

CDR3aa: CASSSNAGTGEEKLFF
CDR3nt: TGTGCCAGCAGCTCGAATGCCGGGACAGGGGAGGAAAAACTGTTTTTT
v_gene: TRBV5-4
d_gene: TRBD1
abundance: once
j_gene: TRBJ1-4

CDR3aa: CSVGGAGRNQPQHF
CDR3nt: TGCAGCGTTGGAGGGGCAGGGAGGAATCAGCCCCAGCATTTT
v_gene: TRBV29-1
d_gene: -
abundance: -
j_gene: TRBJ1-5

CDR3aa: CASSQERGGPDTQYF
CDR3nt: TGCGCCAGCAGCCAAGAGCGGGGGGGCCCAGATACGCAGTATTTT
v_gene: TRBV7-9
d_gene: TRBD2
abundance: few
j_gene: TRBJ2-3

CDR3aa: CASSDSTSGGTDTQYF
CDR3nt: TGTGCCAGCAGTGACTCGACTAGCGGGGGCACAGATACGCAGTATTTT
v_gene: TRBV27
d_gene: TRBD2
abundance: -
j_gene: TRBJ2-3

CDR3aa: CATSHGEGEQFF
CDR3nt: TGTGCCACCAGTCACGGGGAGGGTGAGCAGTTCTTC
v_gene: TRBV15
d_gene: TRBD2
abundance: once
j_gene: TRBJ2-1

CDR3aa: CASSPPRASSYEQYF
CDR3nt: TGTGCCAGCTCACCGCCCAGGGCCAGCTCCTACGAGCAGTACTTC
v_gene: TRBV18
d_gene: -
abundance: -
j_gene: TRBJ2-7

CDR3aa: CASSHWTGGAKNIQYF
CDR3nt: TGTGCCAGCAGCCACTGGACAGGGGGTGCCAAAAACATTCAGTACTTC
v_gene: TRBV13
d_gene: TRBD1
abundance: once
j_gene: TRBJ2-4

CDR3aa: CASSLRTGNEKLFF
CDR3nt: TGTGCCAGCAGCTTAAGGACAGGAAATGAAAAACTGTTTTTT
v_gene: TRBV7-9
d_gene: TRBD1
abundance: -
j_gene: TRBJ1-4

CDR3aa: CAISAQGAGDTQYF
CDR3nt: TGTGCCATCAGTGCACAGGGGGCTGGAGATACGCAGTATTTT
v_gene: TRBV10-3
d_gene: TRBD1
abundance: few
j_gene: TRBJ2-3

CDR3aa: CASSLSGGTVAEAFF
CDR3nt: TGTGCCAGCAGCTTATCCGGCGGGACGGTGGCTGAAGCTTTCTTT
v_gene: TRBV5-6
d_gene: -
abundance: -
j_gene: TRBJ1-1

CDR3aa: CASSPPWGRASTYEQYF
CDR3nt: TGTGCCAGCAGCCCCCCCTGGGGGAGAGCTTCCACTTACGAGCAGTACTTC
v_gene: TRBV7-9
d_gene: -
abundance: few
j_gene: TRBJ2-7

CDR3aa: CATSSFRQAPYEQYF
CDR3nt: TGTGCCACCAGCAGTTTCCGACAGGCTCCCTACGAGCAGTACTTC
v_gene: TRBV15
d_gene: -
abundance: -
j_gene: TRBJ2-7

CDR3aa: CASSLVGTGKNIQYF
CDR3nt: TGTGCCAGCAGTTTAGTCGGGACAGGGAAAAACATTCAGTACTTC
v_gene: TRBV27
d_gene: TRBD1
abundance: -
j_gene: TRBJ2-4

CDR3aa: CASSTGVTDNQPQHF
CDR3nt: TGTGCCAGCAGCACAGGGGTTACGGACAATCAGCCCCAGCATTTT
v_gene: TRBV5-6
d_gene: TRBD1
abundance: few
j_gene: TRBJ1-5

CDR3aa: CASSFIGGGSTDTQYF
CDR3nt: TGTGCCAGCAGCTTTATCGGCGGGGGGAGCACAGATACGCAGTATTTT
v_gene: TRBV11-2
d_gene: TRBD2
abundance: few
j_gene: TRBJ2-3

CDR3aa: CASSMAEEGNYGYTF
CDR3nt: TGTGCCAGTAGTATGGCAGAAGAGGGTAACTATGGCTACACCTTC
v_gene: TRBV19
d_gene: -
abundance: -
j_gene: TRBJ1-2

CDR3aa: CASSVWGDRTYEQYF
CDR3nt: TGTGCCAGCAGCGTATGGGGGGACCGTACCTACGAGCAGTACTTC
v_gene: TRBV9
d_gene: -
abundance: -
j_gene: TRBJ2-7

CDR3aa: CSAGTSGSTDTQYF
CDR3nt: TGCAGCGCAGGGACTAGCGGTAGCACAGATACGCAGTATTTT
v_gene: TRBV29-1
d_gene: TRBD2
abundance: few
j_gene: TRBJ2-3

CDR3aa: CASRLTPGHTYEQYF
CDR3nt: TGCGCCAGCAGGTTAACTCCGGGACACACCTACGAGCAGTACTTC
v_gene: TRBV5-1
d_gene: -
abundance: -
j_gene: TRBJ2-7

CDR3aa: CASKNRDRDNEQFF
CDR3nt: TGTGCCAGCAAAAACCGGGACAGGGATAATGAGCAGTTCTTC
v_gene: TRBV6-5
d_gene: TRBD1
abundance: -
j_gene: TRBJ2-1

CDR3aa: CAISEKGAQEKLFF
CDR3nt: TGTGCCATCAGTGAAAAGGGGGCGCAGGAAAAACTGTTTTTT
v_gene: TRBV10-3
d_gene: TRBD1
abundance: -
j_gene: TRBJ1-4

CDR3aa: CASSDTALNSPLHF
CDR3nt: TGTGCCAGCAGTGACACAGCCTTAAATTCACCCCTCCACTTT
v_gene: TRBV25-1
d_gene: -
abundance: -
j_gene: TRBJ1-6

CDR3aa: CATSIGGEGGQETQYF
CDR3nt: TGTGCCACCAGCATTGGGGGTGAGGGGGGCCAAGAGACCCAGTACTTC
v_gene: TRBV15
d_gene: -
abundance: -
j_gene: TRBJ2-5

CDR3aa: CSAEEQETQYF
CDR3nt: TGCAGTGCTGAGGAGCAAGAGACCCAGTACTTC
v_gene: TRBV20-1
d_gene: -
abundance: -
j_gene: TRBJ2-5

CDR3aa: CASSLEGRGDEQFF
CDR3nt: TGTGCCAGCAGCTTAGAGGGCAGGGGCGATGAGCAGTTCTTC
v_gene: TRBV11-2
d_gene: -
abundance: -
j_gene: TRBJ2-1

CDR3aa: CASSLARGSNQPQHF
CDR3nt: TGTGCCAGCAGTTTGGCCAGGGGTAGCAATCAGCCCCAGCATTTT
v_gene: TRBV28
d_gene: -
abundance: few
j_gene: TRBJ1-5

CDR3aa: CSARFGAEAFF
CDR3nt: TGCAGCGCTCGGTTTGGGGCTGAAGCTTTCTTT
v_gene: TRBV29-1
d_gene: -
abundance: few
j_gene: TRBJ1-1

CDR3aa: CASSLIAGAYNEQFF
CDR3nt: TGTGCCAGCAGCTTAATAGCGGGAGCCTACAATGAGCAGTTCTTC
v_gene: TRBV13
d_gene: TRBD2
abundance: once
j_gene: TRBJ2-1

CDR3aa: CSVDSGGANTGELFF
CDR3nt: TGCAGCGTTGACAGCGGGGGAGCGAACACCGGGGAGCTGTTTTTT
v_gene: TRBV29-1
d_gene: TRBD2
abundance: few
j_gene: TRBJ2-2

CDR3aa: CASSPAGPEAFF
CDR3nt: TGTGCCAGCAGCCCGGCGGGGCCTGAAGCTTTCTTT
v_gene: TRBV7-9
d_gene: -
abundance: -
j_gene: TRBJ1-1

CDR3aa: CSVVQGTEAFF
CDR3nt: TGCAGCGTTGTTCAGGGAACTGAAGCTTTCTTT
v_gene: TRBV29-1
d_gene: -
abundance: -
j_gene: TRBJ1-1

CDR3aa: CASTSGGGFSYNEQFF
CDR3nt: TGTGCCAGCACCTCAGGAGGGGGATTCTCCTACAATGAGCAGTTCTTC
v_gene: TRBV27
d_gene: -
abundance: few
j_gene: TRBJ2-1

CDR3aa: CASSAGPGTEAFF
CDR3nt: TGTGCCAGCAGCGCCGGACCTGGCACTGAAGCTTTCTTT
v_gene: TRBV9
d_gene: -
abundance: -
j_gene: TRBJ1-1

CDR3aa: CASSLTGGRETQYF
CDR3nt: TGTGCCAGCAGCTTGACAGGGGGCCGGGAGACCCAGTACTTC
v_gene: TRBV7-3
d_gene: TRBD1
abundance: -
j_gene: TRBJ2-5

CDR3aa: CASGLLLAGGPDTQYF
CDR3nt: TGTGCCAGCGGCTTATTACTAGCGGGGGGGCCAGATACGCAGTATTTT
v_gene: TRBV27
d_gene: TRBD2
abundance: -
j_gene: TRBJ2-3

CDR3aa: CASSLVRGLVEQYF
CDR3nt: TGTGCCAGCAGCTTAGTCCGGGGTCTCGTCGAGCAGTACTTC
v_gene: TRBV11-2
d_gene: -
abundance: few
j_gene: TRBJ2-7

CDR3aa: CASSHRGGNEQFF
CDR3nt: TGCGCCAGCAGCCACCGCGGGGGCAATGAGCAGTTCTTC
v_gene: TRBV4-1
d_gene: TRBD2
abundance: -
j_gene: TRBJ2-1

CDR3aa: CASVGQAEFF
CDR3nt: TGTGCCAGCGTGGGACAGGCAGAGTTCTTC
v_gene: TRBV18
d_gene: TRBD1
abundance: -
j_gene: TRBJ2-1

CDR3aa: CASSELLQGEQYF
CDR3nt: TGTGCCAGCAGTGAACTCCTACAGGGTGAGCAGTACTTC
v_gene: TRBV25-1
d_gene: -
abundance: -
j_gene: TRBJ2-7